Presented here are 23 T cell receptor beta chains from one specimen sequenced in a study of vaccination effects on CD4 cells after COVID-19. No antigens are known for them. The repertoire was sequenced with immunoSEQ multiplex PCR; TCRdb's copy has only in-frame clones and lacks some. The table has more than 30,000 clones, roughly 87% seen once. Researchers isolated CD4+ T cells once roughly ten days of culture had elapsed. Sequencing used CD4+ T cells from PBMCs cultured without peptide, obtained before COVID-19 vaccination. The receptor source for this set is a human donor who received a COVID-19 vaccine.

The CDR3 coding sequence is TGTGCCAGCCTCGGACAGGGAGGTACAGATACGCAGTATTTT. Protein product: CASLGQGGTDTQYF. The rearrangement uses TRBV6-5 and TRBJ2-3; 8 positions match TRBD1. CDR1 and CDR2 (germline): MNHEY, SVGAGI. J was trimmed by 3 bases and V by 8 bases; bases with no gene match: 7. The CDR3 runs to 14 residues.

The chain combines TRBV5-1 with TRBJ2-5, with D tentatively TRBD1 (6 bases). The CDR3 is 15 amino acids. CDR1 and CDR2 from the germline V gene are SGHRS and YFSETQ. V was shortened by 0 bases and J by 5 bases, with 14 bases between the two germline ends. CDR3 sequence reads: CASSLEQGFGETQYF. In nucleotides, the CDR3 is TGCGCCAGCAGCTTGGAACAGGGATTCGGGGAGACCCAGTACTTC.

CDR3 region: CASSAHHRDGSSGANVLTF. The CDR3 nucleotides are TGTGCCAGCAGCGCGCATCACCGGGACGGGAGCTCTGGGGCCAACGTCCTGACTTTC. The rearrangement links TRBV21-1 to TRBJ2-6; TRBD2 was called by the table and not checked on the DNA. TRBV21-1 is deemed a pseudogene. The CDR3 covers 19 residues.

The CDR3 spells CASSVREGDTF. CDR3 coding DNA: TGTGCCAGCAGTGTGAGGGAAGGAGACACCTTC. The genes are TRBV2 and TRBJ1-2; D unresolved. Trimming took 4 bases from V and 12 from J, leaving 12 bases between them. This CDR3 region has 11 residues. Per germline, CDR1 SNHLY and CDR2 FYNNEI. Full variable domain (remainder filled in from reference TRBV2 and TRBJ1-2): EPEVTQTPSHQVTQMGQEVILRCVPISNHLYFYWYRQILGQKVEFLVSFYNNEISEKSEIFDDQFSVERPDGSNFTLKIRSTKLEDSAMYFCASSVREGDTFGSGTRLTVV.

This chain connects TRBV4-1 to TRBJ2-1, with D perhaps matching TRBD1 or TRBD2 (5 bases each). CDR3 length: 16 residues. Per germline, CDR1 MGHRA and CDR2 YSYEKL. Trimming left V 1 base short and J 8 bases short, with 18 bases between. The CDR3 DNA reads as TGCGCCAGCAGCCAAGCATACAGGTTGACTATCGATGAGCAGTTCTTC. Translated: CASSQAYRLTIDEQFF.

V is TRBV10-1 and J is TRBJ2-1, with TRBD1 matching 8 bases. This CDR3 has 16 residues. Germline CDR1 is WNHNN and CDR2 is SYGVQD (reference sequence). The V gene end was trimmed by 4 bases and the J gene end by 3 bases; junction bases not matched to a gene: 8. CDR3 nucleotide sequence: TGCGCCAGCAGTGGGCAGTTTGGACAGGGCTACAATGAGCAGTTCTTC. This gives the protein CASSGQFGQGYNEQFF.

This chain joins TRBV4-2 and TRBJ1-2, with D perhaps matching TRBD1 (6 bases). Germline loops: CDR1 LGHNA, CDR2 YNFKEQ. Trimming took 0 bases from V and 8 from J, leaving 19 bases between them. The CDR3 contains 16 residues. The CDR3 region has the DNA TGTGCCAGCAGCCAAGATTCCCGGGGGGCGAGAAGCGGCTACACCTTC. Protein: CASSQDSRGARSGYTF.

The chain uses TRBV15 and TRBJ2-5; D might be TRBD2 (7 bases). The germline V gene encodes CDR1 LNHNV and CDR2 YYDKDF (reference sequence). V was trimmed by 3 bases and J by 4 bases, leaving 15 bases between them. The CDR3 runs to 15 residues. CDR3 sequence: CATSRELGGAETQYF. CDR3 DNA: TGTGCCACCAGCAGGGAATTAGGGGGGGCAGAGACCCAGTACTTC.

The CDR3, as DNA: TGCGCCAGCAGTCCGGGACAGAAGTACGAGCAGTACGTC. This codes for CASSPGQKYEQYV. This chain connects TRBV10-2 to TRBJ2-7, with 7 bases lining up with TRBD1. Looked up from germline, CDR1 is WSHSY and CDR2 is SAAADI. The CDR3 loop spans 13 amino acids. Trimming took 5 bases from V and 4 from J; bases not matched to a gene: 5.

The chain couples TRBV10-2 to TRBJ2-7; the match to TRBD1 covers 8 bases. The CDR3 has 15 amino acids. Germline V gene lookup returns CDR1 WSHSY and CDR2 SAAADI. Trimming took 6 bases from V and 7 from J; bases not matched to a gene: 14. The CDR3 protein is CASRGQVHALWEQYV. CDR3 in DNA: TGCGCCAGCAGGGGACAGGTCCATGCCTTGTGGGAGCAGTACGTC.

V gene TRBV24-1 combines with J gene TRBJ1-5; no clear D. Trimming pared 2 bases from V and 3 bases from J, leaving 16 bases between. This CDR3 is built from 17 residues. Per the germline V gene, CDR1 is KGHDR and CDR2 is SFDVKD. This CDR3 is CATSDCPAGCYNQPQHF. CDR3 nucleotides: TGTGCCACCAGTGATTGTCCGGCGGGGTGTTACAATCAGCCCCAGCATTTT.

The V gene is TRBV9, the J gene TRBJ2-1; the match to TRBD2 covers 14 bases. The V gene end was trimmed by 3 bases and the J gene end by 8 bases; junction bases not matched to a gene: 10. The CDR3 loop spans 17 amino acids. Germline values: CDR1 SGDLS, CDR2 YYNGEE. In nucleotides, the CDR3 is TGTGCCAGCAGCGCCTCGACTAGCGGGGGGGTTGTCGATGAGCAGTTCTTC. It codes for CASSASTSGGVVDEQFF.

The chain links TRBV10-3 to TRBJ1-3; D not resolved. This CDR3 contains 15 residues. V gave up 10 bases and J gave up 0 bases, with 16 bases separating them. Germline-derived CDR1 and CDR2 are ENHRY and SYGVKD. CDR3: CASRKDATSGNTIYF. The CDR3 nucleotides are TGTGCCAGCCGAAAAGACGCCACCTCTGGAAACACCATATATTTT.

V is TRBV6-5 and J is TRBJ1-1; D is unclear. Between the trimmed V and J ends, which lost 0 bases and 4 bases, there was a span of 9 bases. The germline gives CDR1 MNHEY, CDR2 SVGAGI. The CDR3 spans 14 residues. CDR3 region: CASSYSPSGTEAFF. CDR3 sequence (DNA): TGTGCCAGCAGTTACTCACCTTCCGGCACTGAAGCTTTCTTT.

CDR3 sequence: CASTQAPGTGKEKLFF. The CDR3 DNA sequence: TGTGCCAGCACCCAAGCCCCCGGGACAGGGAAAGAAAAACTGTTTTTT. The chain employs TRBV6-6 and TRBJ1-4; the match to TRBD1 covers 9 bases. Germline CDR1 and CDR2: MNHNY and SVGAGI (reference sequence). The ends lost 7 bases at V and 8 bases at J; junction bases unmatched: 14. The CDR3 extends over 16 amino acids.

Only a few counts were recorded for this clone. The chain uses TRBV6-5 and TRBJ2-2; weak D call: TRBD1 (8 bases). V shed 6 bases and J shed 3 bases, with 14 bases lying between them. The germline V gene has CDR1 MNHEY and CDR2 SVGAGI. This CDR3 contains 15 residues. The CDR3 reads CASSRQGRDTGELFF. The CDR3 DNA follows: TGTGCCAGCAGCCGACAGGGGAGGGACACCGGGGAGCTGTTTTTT.

The chain uses TRBV18 and TRBJ1-5; 7 nucleotides agree with TRBD1. V was pared by 3 bases and J by 2 bases, with 4 bases of the junction left unmatched. This CDR3 is 15 amino acids long. Germline lookup yields CDR1 KGHSH and CDR2 LQKENI. In DNA form, the CDR3 reads TGTGCCAGCTCACCGGGAGGGGGCGGCAATCAGCCCCAGCATTTT. It encodes CASSPGGGGNQPQHF.

The V call is TRBV2, the J call TRBJ2-7, with TRBD1 matching over 8 bases. Trimming cost V 6 bases and J 0 bases; bases outside gene matches: 7. This CDR3 spans 15 amino acids. Germline V gene data show CDR1 as SNHLY and CDR2 as FYNNEI. The CDR3 DNA sequence: TGTGCCAGCAGGGGGACAGGCGGCAGCTCCTACGAGCAGTACGTC. This encodes CASRGTGGSSYEQYV.

The V gene is TRBV19, the J gene TRBJ2-3; 9 nucleotides agree with TRBD1. The CDR3 contains 15 residues. The V gene end was trimmed by 6 bases and the J gene end by 0 bases; junction bases not matched to a gene: 4. Looked up from germline, CDR1 is LNHDA and CDR2 is SQIVND (reference sequence). CDR3 amino acids: CASRGTGHSTDTQYF. Written as DNA, the CDR3 is TGTGCCAGTAGGGGGACAGGGCATAGCACAGATACGCAGTATTTT.

The chain is built from TRBV6-4 and TRBJ2-3, with D perhaps matching TRBD1 or TRBD2 (5 bases each). Germline V lookup: CDR1 MRHNA, CDR2 SNTAGT. The germline V and J ends were trimmed by 3 bases and 5 bases, with 9 bases remaining between them. The CDR3 sequence is 13 residues long. DNA for the CDR3: TGTGCCAGCAGTGAGGGACGAGGAGATACGCAGTATTTT. Translated: CASSEGRGDTQYF.

The V gene is TRBV21-1, the J gene TRBJ2-7; the table's D call TRBD2 went unverified against the DNA. TRBV21-1 is a pseudogene locus. The CDR3 is 14 residues long. This CDR3 is CASSKGGSSYEQYV. CDR3 in DNA: TGTGCCAGCAGCAAAGGAGGCAGCTCCTACGAGCAGTACGTC.

V usage is TRBV18 and J usage is TRBJ1-2; 10 bases are a match to TRBD1. The germline V gene has CDR1 KGHSH and CDR2 LQKENI. V shed 3 bases and J 7 bases; nucleotides not matched to a gene: 8. This CDR3 spans 15 amino acids. The CDR3 spells CASSPLDRGGLGYTF. CDR3 nucleotide sequence: TGTGCCAGCTCACCTCTGGACAGGGGGGGCCTTGGCTACACCTTC.

The genes are TRBV4-2 and TRBJ2-5, with 10 bases identical to TRBD1. V shed 4 bases, J shed 3 bases, and the junction held 2 bases outside the gene matches. The CDR3 is 14 residues long. The germline gives CDR1 LGHNA, CDR2 YNFKEQ. The CDR3 protein is CASSPGQGEETQYF. The CDR3 region has the DNA TGTGCCAGCAGCCCCGGACAGGGGGAAGAGACCCAGTACTTC.